The next 30 T cell receptor beta chains were all read from a single sample in a study of regulatory T cells in long-lasting Graves disease. Construction of the TCR beta libraries employed iRepertoire HTBI primers in conjunction with Arm-PCR of CDR3 regions. TCRdb re-analysed the multiplex PCR reads in MiXCR, keeping a single row per CDR3 protein. The data contain 600,000 to 850,000 distinct CDR3 sequences, about 30% of them seen just once; the ten biggest clones take up about two fifths. Time point noted: persistent/refractory GD, antithyroid drugs over 5 years with positive TRAb. RNA from PBMCs was the source of the TCR library. Sequenced here: peripheral blood mononuclear cells (PBMCs), sampled when the disease was refractory, from a patient treated with antithyroid drugs. The origin of the receptors is a female donor with Graves disease.

The chain combines TRBV28 with TRBJ1-1, with D hard to call. Trimming shortened V by 6 bases and J by 3 bases, and 14 bases separated the two germline ends. The length of the CDR3 is 14 residues. Per germline, CDR1 MDHEN and CDR2 SYDVKM. CDR3 loop: CASSQDMRYTEAFF. In DNA form, the CDR3 reads TGTGCCAGCAGCCAAGATATGAGGTACACTGAAGCTTTCTTT. The entire variable domain, with the rest obtained from reference TRBV28 and TRBJ1-1, is as follows: DVKVTQSSRYLVKRTGEKVFLECVQDMDHENMFWYRQDPGLGLRLIYFSYDVKMKEKGDIPEGYSVSREKKERFSLILESASTNQTSMYLCASSQDMRYTEAFFGQGTRLTVV.

The sample holds a few counts of this clonotype. The V gene is TRBV3-1, the J gene TRBJ2-2; 10 nucleotides align to TRBD2. J was trimmed by 4 bases and V by 2 bases; bases with no gene match: 4. This CDR3 region has 16 residues. Per germline, CDR1 LGHDT and CDR2 YNNKEL (reference sequence). Written as DNA, the CDR3 is TGTGCCAGCAGCCAACTAGCGGGAGTGGCCACCGGGGAGCTGTTTTTT. It yields the protein CASSQLAGVATGELFF.

This clonotype appeared a few times. The chain joins TRBV20-1 to TRBJ1-2; D gene uncertain. The CDR3 is 14 amino acids. Trimming left V 5 bases short and J 8 bases short, with 21 bases between. Germline loops: CDR1 DFQATT, CDR2 SNEGSKA (reference sequence). The CDR3 DNA reads TGCAGTGCTTCCAGCGGGGATGATCTCCCAGGCTACACCTTC. Encoded protein: CSASSGDDLPGYTF.

With regard to this clonotype: Since a much larger clone is just one base distant, this may be a read error. V usage is TRBV12-3 or TRBV12-4 and J usage is TRBJ2-1, with D hard to call. With 10 bases removed from V and 3 bases from J, the gap between germline ends came to 13 bases. The CDR3 sequence is 13 residues long. CDR3 sequence reads: CATRGGDYNEQFF. The CDR3 DNA sequence: TGTGCCACCCGAGGCGGAGACTACAATGAGCAGTTCTTC.

This chain uses TRBV29-1 with TRBJ1-2; D call uncertain. Per germline, CDR1 SQVTM and CDR2 ANQGSEA. The length of the CDR3 is 12 residues. V shed 3 bases and J shed 7 bases, with 12 bases lying between them. CDR3 DNA sequence: TGCAGCGTTGATACTTCTCCGGGTGGCTACACCTTC. Its translation: CSVDTSPGGYTF.

This chain connects TRBV6-1 to TRBJ2-5; the D is unclear. The V end lost 10 bases, the J end lost 5 bases, and 11 bases lay between the germline ends. Germline CDR1 reads MNHNS; CDR2 reads SASEGT. The CDR3 sequence is 11 residues long. Here the CDR3 DNA reads TGTGCCACCGGCTATGAGGAGACCCAGTACTTC. Translating it yields CATGYEETQYF.

The gene calls are TRBV5-1 and TRBJ2-7; TRBD1 is a possible D gene (6 bases). The CDR3 runs 13 residues. The V end was cut by 3 bases, the J end by 3 bases, with 10 bases between. CDR1 and CDR2 from the germline V gene are SGHRS and YFSETQ. CDR3 nucleotides: TGCGCCAGCAGCTCGACAGGAAACTACGAGCAGTACTTC. Translating gives CASSSTGNYEQYF.

This clonotype was seen more than once but under ten times. This chain uses TRBV20-1 with TRBJ1-1; 7 bases are a match to TRBD1. J was trimmed by 5 bases and V by 3 bases; bases with no gene match: 6. CDR3 size: 13 residues. Germline-derived CDR1 and CDR2 are DFQATT and SNEGSKA (reference sequence). The CDR3 DNA reads TGCAGTGCTAGCCGGACAGGTGGAACTGAAGCTTTCTTT. Translating gives CSASRTGGTEAFF.

There are a few counts of this clonotype. DNA for the CDR3: TGTGCCAGCAGCTCCCTGTTGGGGGAGTCAGATACGCAGTATTTT. Translated, it gives CASSSLLGESDTQYF. The V and J genes are TRBV2 and TRBJ2-3, with D perhaps being TRBD1 or TRBD2 (5 bases each). Germline lookup yields CDR1 SNHLY and CDR2 FYNNEI. Trimming left V 6 bases short and J 4 bases short, with 17 bases between. The CDR3 is made up of 15 amino acids.

This chain links TRBV20-1 with TRBJ2-4, with D tentatively TRBD1 (5 bases). Germline V CDR1 and CDR2: DFQATT, SNEGSKA (reference sequence). The CDR3 length is 17 residues. V lost 6 bases and J 0 bases, leaving 21 bases between the germline ends. The CDR3 nucleotides read TGCAGTGCCCCCCCGATGTTTGGGGCTCTAGCCAAAAACATTCAGTACTTC. It translates to CSAPPMFGALAKNIQYF.

This clonotype was observed a few times. The chain recombines TRBV20-1 with TRBJ1-5; possibly TRBD1 for D (5 bases). Between the trimmed V and J ends, which lost 4 bases and 4 bases, there was a span of 14 bases. The CDR3 sequence is 14 residues long. Germline V gene lookup returns CDR1 DFQATT and CDR2 SNEGSKA (reference sequence). The CDR3 spells CSAIQTAINQPQHF. The CDR3, as DNA: TGCAGTGCTATTCAGACAGCTATTAATCAGCCCCAGCATTTT.

The V gene is TRBV7-6, the J gene TRBJ2-1; the match to TRBD2 covers 8 bases. Germline values: CDR1 SGHVS, CDR2 FNYEAQ. The J segment lost 7 bases and the V segment lost 2 bases, leaving 10 bases of the junction unmatched. The CDR3 is 16 amino acids. CDR3 nucleotide sequence: TGTGCCAGCAGCTTACTAGCGGGTTCGGCAGCGAATGAGCAGTTCTTC. This encodes CASSLLAGSAANEQFF.

This clonotype was counted only a few times. This chain uses TRBV12-5 with TRBJ2-7; TRBD1 matches 8 bases. V was pared by 0 bases and J by 3 bases, with 7 bases of the junction left unmatched. The CDR3 has 16 amino acids. The germline V gene has CDR1 LGHNT and CDR2 FRNRAP. CDR3 sequence (DNA): TGTGCTAGTGGTTTGGTAAACAGGGGGGAAGGCTACGAGCAGTACTTC. This translates into CASGLVNRGEGYEQYF.

In its sample, this clonotype was seen a few times. The chain has TRBV30 and TRBJ2-2; 14 nucleotides align to TRBD2. V dropped 3 bases and J dropped 5; count of bases not matched to a gene: 2. Germline CDR1 GTSNPN, CDR2 SVGIG (reference sequence). There are 15 residues in the CDR3. The CDR3 reads CAWRGTSGSTGELFF. CDR3 nucleotide sequence: TGTGCCTGGAGGGGGACTAGCGGGAGTACCGGGGAGCTGTTTTTT.

This clonotype was recorded at least ten times. The V and J genes are TRBV28 and TRBJ1-2, with no clear D. Germline V lookup: CDR1 MDHEN, CDR2 SYDVKM. V was clipped by 10 bases and J by 0 bases, with 18 bases between them. This CDR3 contains 15 residues. This CDR3 reads CATSGRGTANYGYTF. The CDR3 coding sequence is TGTGCCACCTCCGGGCGGGGTACGGCTAACTATGGCTACACCTTC.

The chain employs TRBV7-9 and TRBJ1-2; TRBD1 might be the D (6 bases). From germline, CDR1 is SEHNR and CDR2 FQNEAQ (reference sequence). This CDR3 has 12 amino acids. Trimming stripped 4 bases from V and 8 bases from J, with 11 bases between. The CDR3 reads CASSYGQRGYTF. The CDR3 DNA sequence: TGTGCCAGCAGCTATGGACAGCGGGGCTACACCTTC.

This clonotype occurred a few times. This chain joins TRBV10-3 and TRBJ2-5, with 14 bases lining up with TRBD2. CDR3 length: 17 amino acids. The V gene end was trimmed by 2 bases and the J gene end by 5 bases; junction bases not matched to a gene: 7. Germline V gives CDR1 ENHRY, CDR2 SYGVKD. The CDR3 DNA follows: TGTGCCATCAGTGAGCCGACTAGCGGGAGGGCCTCGGAGACCCAGTACTTC. Its translation: CAISEPTSGRASETQYF.

The chain carries TRBV11-2 and TRBJ2-3; 8 bases are a match to TRBD2. This CDR3 is built from 15 residues. Germline V gene data show CDR1 as SGHAT and CDR2 as FQNNGV. V lost 4 bases, J lost 0 bases, and 3 bases stayed unmatched. CDR3 sequence reads: CASSYPSGSTDTQYF. For the CDR3, the DNA is TGTGCCAGCAGCTACCCTAGCGGGAGCACAGATACGCAGTATTTT. Supplemented by reference TRBV11-2 and TRBJ2-3, the full variable domain reads EAGVAQSPRYKIIEKRQSVAFWCNPISGHATLYWYQQILGQGPKLLIQFQNNGVVDDSQLPKDRFSAERLKGVDSTLKIQPAKLEDSAVYLCASSYPSGSTDTQYFGPGTRLTVL.

This clonotype came up a few times. The V and J genes are TRBV20-1 and TRBJ1-1; D is possibly TRBD1 (6 bases). This CDR3 region has 11 residues. Germline V CDR1 and CDR2: DFQATT, SNEGSKA (reference sequence). V was shortened by 3 bases and J by 12 bases, with 14 bases between the two germline ends. CDR3 residues: CSASIRDKSFF. Written as DNA, the CDR3 is TGCAGTGCTAGTATAAGGGACAAGTCTTTCTTT.

The chain links TRBV12-3 or TRBV12-4 to TRBJ2-2; maybe TRBD2 (6 bases). Trimming took off 2 bases at V and 4 bases at J, with 11 bases between the two ends. The CDR3 runs 15 residues. CDR3 sequence reads: CASSLRPGGTGELFF. In nucleotides, the CDR3 is TGTGCCAGCAGTTTAAGACCCGGGGGCACCGGGGAGCTGTTTTTT.

In DNA form, the CDR3 reads TGCAGCGTTGAAAGGGCCGATACTGGCTACACCTTC. It yields the protein CSVERADTGYTF. The chain has TRBV29-1 and TRBJ1-2; D not resolved. Germline lookup yields CDR1 SQVTM and CDR2 ANQGSEA. Trimming took off 2 bases at V and 7 bases at J, with 11 bases between the two ends. This CDR3 contains 12 residues.

The chain has TRBV12-3 or TRBV12-4 and TRBJ2-6; a possible D gene is TRBD1 (6 bases). V lost 1 base and J lost 0, with 10 bases in between. CDR3 length: 17 residues. The CDR3 is CASSLVTGSSGANVLTF. In DNA form, the CDR3 reads TGTGCCAGCAGTTTAGTGACAGGTTCCTCTGGGGCCAACGTCCTGACTTTC.

This clonotype was counted at least ten times. V is TRBV27 and J is TRBJ1-2, with a weak D call TRBD1 (5 bases). The V end lost 5 bases, the J end lost 2 bases, and 12 bases lay between the germline ends. This CDR3 comprises 14 residues. Germline assignment: CDR1 MNHEY and CDR2 SMNVEV (reference sequence). The CDR3 DNA reads TGTGCCAGCAGTGCATCCCGGGACAACTATGGCTACACCTTC. Amino acids: CASSASRDNYGYTF.

The chain has TRBV6-1 and TRBJ1-6; TRBD1 is a possible D gene (5 bases). This CDR3 region has 15 residues. V was cut by 5 bases and J by 10 bases, with 18 bases left in between. Looked up from germline, CDR1 is MNHNS and CDR2 is SASEGT. Here the CDR3 reads CASSPRDSDGSPLHF. The CDR3 DNA reads as TGTGCCAGCAGTCCTCGGGACTCCGACGGATCACCCCTCCACTTT.

In this sample, this clonotype turned up a few times. This chain joins TRBV5-1 and TRBJ2-6; 9 bases match TRBD2. The CDR3 has 18 residues. V lost 0 bases to trimming and J lost 2 bases; unmatched junction nucleotides: 6. Per the germline V gene, CDR1 is SGHRS and CDR2 is YFSETQ. The CDR3 DNA sequence: TGCGCCAGCAGCTTGGTTGCTAGCGGGATTCCTGGGGCCAACGTCCTGACTTTC. Protein sequence: CASSLVASGIPGANVLTF. The full variable domain, in which reference TRBV5-1 and TRBJ2-6 provide the parts outside the CDR3, is KAGVTQTPRYLIKTRGQQVTLSCSPISGHRSVSWYQQTPGQGLQFLFEYFSETQRNKGNFPGRFSGRQFSNSRSEMNVSTLELGDSALYLCASSLVASGIPGANVLTFGAGSRLTVL.

This clonotype occurred a few times. CDR3 in DNA: TGTGCCAGTAGTATGGAGGGGACCTCGGGTACCTACGAGCAGTACTTC. This gives the protein CASSMEGTSGTYEQYF. The rearrangement links TRBV19 to TRBJ2-7, with a possible D match to TRBD2 (6 bases). Deletions cut 3 bases from V and 2 bases from J, with 17 bases between. Germline V gene data show CDR1 as LNHDA and CDR2 as SQIVND (reference sequence). The CDR3 is 16 residues long.

This clonotype occurred many times. The V and J genes are TRBV6-2 or TRBV6-3 and TRBJ1-1, with no clear D. Germline V gives CDR1 MNHEY, CDR2 SVGEGT. The CDR3 contains 14 residues. Deletions cut 2 bases from V and 5 bases from J, with 12 bases between. The CDR3 coding sequence is TGTGCCAGCAGTTACGGAGTAAGGGAAACTGAAGCTTTCTTT. Its protein is CASSYGVRETEAFF.

This clonotype came up many times. In DNA, the CDR3 is TGTGCCAGCAGTTCAGGGAGCAATCAGCCCCAGCATTTT. It is translated as CASSSGSNQPQHF. The J gene is TRBJ1-5, the V gene TRBV12-3 or TRBV12-4, with a tentative D call TRBD1 (5 bases). The CDR3 is 13 residues long. With 4 bases removed from V and 1 base from J, the gap between germline ends came to 5 bases.

The table lists this clonotype with a few counts. The V call is TRBV20-1, the J call TRBJ1-5; D uncertain. Germline-derived CDR1 and CDR2 are DFQATT and SNEGSKA (reference sequence). The CDR3 runs to 14 residues. Trimming left V 4 bases short and J 0 bases short, with 10 bases between. CDR3 nucleotides: TGCAGTGCTACTGTCTCGGATAGCAATCAGCCCCAGCATTTT. It translates to CSATVSDSNQPQHF.

This clonotype turned up a few times. Here the CDR3 reads CASRRTGISDTQYF. DNA of the CDR3: TGTGCCAGCAGGCGGACAGGGATTTCAGATACGCAGTATTTT. V and J are TRBV2 and TRBJ2-3; TRBD1 matches at 8 bases. V lost 6 bases, J lost 4 bases, and 6 bases stayed unmatched. The germline V gene has CDR1 SNHLY and CDR2 FYNNEI. The CDR3 is 14 amino acids.